The rows below give T cell receptor beta chains drawn from one sample of a study of T cells in localized non-small cell lung cancer. Here immunoSEQ multiplex PCR was the method, and the copy in TCRdb shows in-frame clones only, minus some. The sample gives 15,000 to 20,000 clones, roughly 91% of which show up once; under 4.5% is in the top ten. The sample in question was peripheral blood, obtained before any cancer treatment. These receptors all come from a male donor aged 60 or over with stage II squamous cell lung carcinoma. CDR3s include the opening cysteine and the closing phenylalanine or tryptophan. Fields, in order: V gene, clone size, J gene, D gene, CDR3 protein, CDR3 DNA. D genes are given only for firm matches. Only part of the rows carry a size: once, few, many, or a class if the clone is expanded.

v_gene: TRBV28; abundance: -; j_gene: TRBJ2-3; d_gene: TRBD2; CDR3aa: CASSIAGGTDTQYF; CDR3nt: TGTGCCAGCAGTATAGCGGGAGGGACAGATACGCAGTATTTT
v_gene: TRBV5-6; abundance: -; j_gene: TRBJ1-2; d_gene: TRBD1; CDR3aa: CASSLGQGNYGYTF; CDR3nt: TGTGCCAGCAGCTTGGGACAGGGGAACTATGGCTACACCTTC
v_gene: TRBV27; abundance: -; j_gene: TRBJ2-7; d_gene: -; CDR3aa: CASSRHTLGAANSNYYEQYF; CDR3nt: TGTGCCAGCAGTCGGCATACCCTGGGGGCAGCCAATTCCAACTACTACGAGCAGTACTTC
v_gene: TRBV9; abundance: -; j_gene: TRBJ2-7; d_gene: TRBD2; CDR3aa: CASSVSSGLAGNEQYF; CDR3nt: TGTGCCAGCAGCGTAAGTTCAGGGCTAGCGGGAAACGAGCAGTACTTC
v_gene: TRBV5-4; abundance: -; j_gene: TRBJ2-3; d_gene: TRBD2; CDR3aa: CASSWRAGRGSTDTQYF; CDR3nt: TGTGCCAGCAGCTGGCGGGCCGGGAGGGGGAGCACAGATACGCAGTATTTT
v_gene: TRBV5-4; abundance: -; j_gene: TRBJ2-5; d_gene: -; CDR3aa: CASSPGPHREQETQYF; CDR3nt: TGTGCCAGCAGCCCGGGGCCCCACAGGGAACAAGAGACCCAGTACTTC
v_gene: TRBV5-8; abundance: -; j_gene: TRBJ2-7; d_gene: TRBD2; CDR3aa: CASSLEAGPYEQYF; CDR3nt: TGTGCCAGCAGCTTGGAAGCGGGACCCTACGAGCAGTACTTC
v_gene: TRBV6-5; abundance: -; j_gene: TRBJ2-7; d_gene: -; CDR3aa: CASSYSTANEQYF; CDR3nt: TGTGCCAGCAGTTACTCGACAGCTAACGAGCAGTACTTC
v_gene: TRBV6-5; abundance: -; j_gene: TRBJ2-7; d_gene: TRBD2; CDR3aa: CASFATSGTSEQYF; CDR3nt: TGTGCCAGCTTCGCTACTAGCGGGACCTCCGAGCAGTACTTC
v_gene: TRBV7-9; abundance: once; j_gene: TRBJ2-1; d_gene: TRBD2; CDR3aa: CASRLAGGNEQFF; CDR3nt: TGTGCCAGCAGACTAGCGGGTGGCAATGAGCAGTTCTTC
v_gene: TRBV9; abundance: -; j_gene: TRBJ2-6; d_gene: -; CDR3aa: CASSVDSSTGANVLTF; CDR3nt: TGTGCCAGCAGCGTAGACAGCTCTACTGGGGCCAACGTCCTGACTTTC
v_gene: TRBV5-4; abundance: -; j_gene: TRBJ1-2; d_gene: -; CDR3aa: CASSNNYGYTF; CDR3nt: TGTGCCAGCAGCAATAACTATGGCTACACCTTC
v_gene: TRBV7-9; abundance: -; j_gene: TRBJ1-1; d_gene: -; CDR3aa: CASSPHREQWNTEAFF; CDR3nt: TGTGCCAGCAGCCCTCATCGGGAACAGTGGAACACTGAAGCTTTCTTT
v_gene: TRBV2; abundance: -; j_gene: TRBJ1-4; d_gene: TRBD1; CDR3aa: CASSVPQGAREKLFF; CDR3nt: TGTGCCAGCAGTGTTCCACAGGGGGCGAGGGAAAAACTGTTTTTT
v_gene: TRBV6-1; abundance: -; j_gene: TRBJ2-7; d_gene: -; CDR3aa: CASSEVAEGSYEQYF; CDR3nt: TGTGCCAGCAGTGAAGTAGCGGAGGGATCCTACGAGCAGTACTTC
v_gene: TRBV15; abundance: -; j_gene: TRBJ2-7; d_gene: -; CDR3aa: CATSRWEVSYEQYF; CDR3nt: TGTGCCACCAGCAGATGGGAGGTTAGCTACGAGCAGTACTTC
v_gene: TRBV18; abundance: -; j_gene: TRBJ2-2; d_gene: -; CDR3aa: CASSSGTLNTGELFF; CDR3nt: TGTGCCAGCTCATCCGGGACATTGAACACCGGGGAGCTGTTTTTT
v_gene: TRBV11-2; abundance: -; j_gene: TRBJ2-3; d_gene: TRBD2; CDR3aa: CASSLDGVGLAGDTQYF; CDR3nt: TGTGCCAGCAGCTTAGATGGGGTAGGACTAGCGGGAGATACGCAGTATTTT
v_gene: TRBV4-1; abundance: -; j_gene: TRBJ2-3; d_gene: TRBD1; CDR3aa: CASSQGYRGRADTQYF; CDR3nt: TGCGCCAGCAGCCAAGGATACAGGGGGCGGGCAGATACGCAGTATTTT
v_gene: TRBV5-1; abundance: -; j_gene: TRBJ2-5; d_gene: TRBD1; CDR3aa: CASSTRPGQGHETQYF; CDR3nt: TGCGCCAGCAGCACCCGACCGGGACAGGGTCATGAGACCCAGTACTTC
v_gene: TRBV6-5; abundance: -; j_gene: TRBJ2-3; d_gene: TRBD1; CDR3aa: CASTVGTGGSDTQYF; CDR3nt: TGTGCCAGCACGGTCGGAACAGGGGGCTCGGATACGCAGTATTTT
v_gene: TRBV2; abundance: -; j_gene: TRBJ2-4; d_gene: -; CDR3aa: CASRTNRLIAKNIQYF; CDR3nt: TGTGCCAGCAGGACTAACAGGTTAATAGCCAAAAACATTCAGTACTTC
v_gene: TRBV5-1; abundance: -; j_gene: TRBJ2-5; d_gene: -; CDR3aa: CASSFPTGRDRETQYF; CDR3nt: TGCGCCAGCAGCTTCCCGACAGGGAGGGATCGAGAGACCCAGTACTTC
v_gene: TRBV30; abundance: few; j_gene: TRBJ1-2; d_gene: -; CDR3aa: CAWSSAGVVLTGGYTF; CDR3nt: TGTGCCTGGAGTTCAGCCGGGGTCGTCTTAACCGGCGGCTACACCTTC
v_gene: TRBV4-1; abundance: -; j_gene: TRBJ1-3; d_gene: TRBD1; CDR3aa: CASGPYGQGHTGNTIYF; CDR3nt: TGCGCCAGCGGACCCTACGGACAGGGTCATACTGGAAACACCATATATTTT
v_gene: TRBV30; abundance: -; j_gene: TRBJ2-7; d_gene: -; CDR3aa: CAWSNRGYEQYF; CDR3nt: TGTGCCTGGAGTAATAGGGGCTACGAGCAGTACTTC
v_gene: TRBV6-5; abundance: -; j_gene: TRBJ1-1; d_gene: TRBD1; CDR3aa: CASSSWTGGRNTEAFF; CDR3nt: TGTGCCAGCAGTTCCTGGACAGGGGGGAGGAACACTGAAGCTTTCTTT
v_gene: TRBV6-5; abundance: -; j_gene: TRBJ2-7; d_gene: -; CDR3aa: CASSYAWGSPVEQYF; CDR3nt: TGTGCCAGCAGTTACGCTTGGGGGAGCCCCGTCGAGCAGTACTTC
v_gene: TRBV4-2; abundance: -; j_gene: TRBJ1-3; d_gene: -; CDR3aa: CASTTGLTSGNTIYF; CDR3nt: TGTGCCAGCACCACCGGACTGACCTCAGGAAACACCATATATTTT
v_gene: TRBV28; abundance: -; j_gene: TRBJ1-2; d_gene: -; CDR3aa: CASSLPGTGNYGYTF; CDR3nt: TGTGCCAGCAGTTTACCAGGAACCGGGAACTATGGCTACACCTTC